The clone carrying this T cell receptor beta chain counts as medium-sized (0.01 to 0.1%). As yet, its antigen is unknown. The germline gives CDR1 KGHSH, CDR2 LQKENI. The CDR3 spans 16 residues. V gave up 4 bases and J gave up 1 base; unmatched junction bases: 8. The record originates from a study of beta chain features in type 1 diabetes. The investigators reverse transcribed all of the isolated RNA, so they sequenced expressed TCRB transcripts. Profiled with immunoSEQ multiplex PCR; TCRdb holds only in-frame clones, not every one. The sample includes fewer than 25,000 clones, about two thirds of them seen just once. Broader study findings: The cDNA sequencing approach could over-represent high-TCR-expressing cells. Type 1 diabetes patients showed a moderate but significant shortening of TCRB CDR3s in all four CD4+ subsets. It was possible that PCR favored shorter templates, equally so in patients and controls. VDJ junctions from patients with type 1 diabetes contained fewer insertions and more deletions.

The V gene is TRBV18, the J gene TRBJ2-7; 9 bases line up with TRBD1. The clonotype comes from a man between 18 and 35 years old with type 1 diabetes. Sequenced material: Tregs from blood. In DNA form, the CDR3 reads TGTGCCAGCTCACAGTACTCCGGGACAGGGTCCTACGAGCAGTACTTC. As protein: CASSQYSGTGSYEQYF.